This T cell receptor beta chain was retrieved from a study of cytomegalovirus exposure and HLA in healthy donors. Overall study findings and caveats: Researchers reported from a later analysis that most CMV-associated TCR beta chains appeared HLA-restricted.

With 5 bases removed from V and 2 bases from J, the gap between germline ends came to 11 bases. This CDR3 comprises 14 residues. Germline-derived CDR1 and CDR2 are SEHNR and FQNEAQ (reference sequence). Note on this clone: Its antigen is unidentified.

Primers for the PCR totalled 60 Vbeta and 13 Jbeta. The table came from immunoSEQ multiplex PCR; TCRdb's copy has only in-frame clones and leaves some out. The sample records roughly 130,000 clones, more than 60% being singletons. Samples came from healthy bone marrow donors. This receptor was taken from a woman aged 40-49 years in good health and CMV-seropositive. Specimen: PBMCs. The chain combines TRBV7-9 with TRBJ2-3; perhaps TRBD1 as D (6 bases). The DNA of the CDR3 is TGTGCCAGCAGCATCGGACAGCCCACAGATACGCAGTATTTT. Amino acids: CASSIGQPTDTQYF.